The 21 T cell receptor beta chains given below trace back to one sample, sequenced in a study of chemoradiotherapy in HPV16-positive cancers. Measured with immunoSEQ multiplex PCR; TCRdb has only the in-frame clones, and not every one. The data contain roughly 25,000 clones, roughly 87% of them singletons. The sample in question was blood, obtained from a patient who underwent chemoradiotherapy. The receptors were sampled from a human donor with HPV-associated anogenital cancer.

This chain uses TRBV4-3 with TRBJ1-4, with D possibly being TRBD1 (6 bases). With 3 bases removed from V and 5 bases from J, the gap between germline ends came to 16 bases. This CDR3 has 16 residues. Germline loops: CDR1 LGHNA, CDR2 YSLEER. The CDR3 DNA sequence: TGCGCCAGCAGCCAGATCTATGGGGGGCGGAATGAAAAACTGTTTTTT. This encodes CASSQIYGGRNEKLFF.

The genes are TRBV6-1 and TRBJ1-2; 8 bases map to TRBD1. The V gene's germline CDR1 is MNHNS and CDR2 SASEGT. V dropped 3 bases and J dropped 0; count of bases not matched to a gene: 3. The CDR3 runs 15 residues. CDR3 DNA: TGTGCCAGCAGTGACGGGACAGGTGCTAACTATGGCTACACCTTC. Translation: CASSDGTGANYGYTF.

The chain links TRBV9 to TRBJ2-7, with 7 bases identical to TRBD1. CDR3 length: 15 amino acids. V was pared by 1 base and J by 0 bases, with 4 bases of the junction left unmatched. Germline V gene lookup returns CDR1 SGDLS and CDR2 YYNGEE. CDR3 residues: CASSVMAGGSYEQYF. CDR3 bases: TGTGCCAGCAGCGTAATGGCAGGGGGCTCCTACGAGCAGTACTTC.

This rearrangement joins TRBV7-2 to TRBJ1-1; no reliable D call. The CDR3 runs 14 residues. The V gene's germline CDR1 is SGHTA and CDR2 FQGNSA. V was cut by 5 bases and J by 0 bases, with 10 bases left in between. The CDR3 loop reads CASSPRGMNTEAFF. The CDR3 DNA reads as TGTGCCAGCAGCCCCCGCGGGATGAACACTGAAGCTTTCTTT. Full variable domain (remainder filled in from reference TRBV7-2 and TRBJ1-1): GAGVSQSPSNKVTEKGKDVELRCDPISGHTALYWYRQSLGQGLEFLIYFQGNSAPDKSGLPSDRFSAERTGGSVSTLTIQRTQQEDSAVYLCASSPRGMNTEAFFGQGTRLTVV.

The chain is built from TRBV9 and TRBJ2-7; D tentatively fits TRBD1 or TRBD2 (5 bases each). Germline CDR1 and CDR2: SGDLS and YYNGEE. V was cut by 0 bases and J by 5 bases, with 15 bases left in between. CDR3 size: 15 residues. The CDR3 loop is CASSVGGLAIDEQYF. The CDR3 DNA sequence: TGTGCCAGCAGCGTAGGGGGGTTGGCTATTGACGAGCAGTACTTC.

This clone was seen only once. V usage is TRBV14 and J usage is TRBJ1-6; 9 positions match TRBD1. Trimming cost V 4 bases and J 6 bases; bases outside gene matches: 4. The germline gives CDR1 SGHDN, CDR2 FVKESK. The CDR3 has 15 residues. Written as DNA, the CDR3 is TGTGCCAGCAGCCCGGGACAGGGCCTTAATTCACCCCTCCACTTT. Its protein product is CASSPGQGLNSPLHF.

The chain couples TRBV19 to TRBJ1-5; TRBD1 might be the D (5 bases). V was pared by 6 bases and J by 4 bases, with 13 bases between. The CDR3 is made up of 14 amino acids. CDR1 is LNHDA and CDR2 is SQIVND in the germline V gene (reference sequence). The CDR3 nucleotides are TGTGCCAGTAGCCTGGGACGGGGAAATCAGCCCCAGCATTTT. Its translation is CASSLGRGNQPQHF. The full variable domain, completed using reference TRBV19 and TRBJ1-5, is DGGITQSPKYLFRKEGQNVTLSCEQNLNHDAMYWYRQDPGQGLRLIYYSQIVNDFQKGDIAEGYSVSREKKESFPLTVTSAQKNPTAFYLCASSLGRGNQPQHFGDGTRLSIL.

V is TRBV19 and J is TRBJ2-5; D is unresolved. The V and J ends lost 3 bases and 3 bases respectively, with 14 bases between them. The CDR3 has 15 residues. Germline CDR1 is LNHDA and CDR2 is SQIVND (reference sequence). The chain's CDR3 is CASSIQPLWEETQYF. CDR3 DNA sequence: TGTGCCAGTAGTATTCAGCCCCTCTGGGAAGAGACCCAGTACTTC.

J is TRBJ1-3 and V is TRBV19, with 7 nucleotides matching TRBD1. The CDR3 totals 17 residues. The V segment lost 3 bases and the J segment 0 bases; nucleotides outside the gene matches: 8. Germline CDR1 LNHDA, CDR2 SQIVND (reference sequence). Written as DNA, the CDR3 is TGTGCCAGTAGTATGAGGGGGCGAGGAGTCTCTGGAAACACCATATATTTT. Translation: CASSMRGRGVSGNTIYF.

The chain uses TRBV4-3 and TRBJ1-2; 7 bases map to TRBD1. J gave up 6 bases and V 2 bases, and 3 bases lay outside the gene matches. CDR1 is LGHNA, CDR2 YSLEER, per germline. This CDR3 has 13 residues. The CDR3 DNA sequence: TGCGCCAGCAGCCAACAAGGGGGCGATGGCTACACCTTC. Its translation is CASSQQGGDGYTF.

This chain uses TRBV2 with TRBJ1-2, with D perhaps matching TRBD1 (6 bases). This CDR3 has 12 amino acids. Germline V gene data show CDR1 as SNHLY and CDR2 as FYNNEI. V shed 7 bases and J shed 3 bases, with 9 bases lying between them. The CDR3 sequence is CASMGGDYGYTF. CDR3 bases: TGTGCCAGCATGGGGGGCGACTATGGCTACACCTTC.

The J gene is TRBJ2-3, the V gene TRBV4-3, with D perhaps TRBD2 (6 bases). The CDR3 covers 15 residues. From germline, CDR1 is LGHNA and CDR2 YSLEER. V lost 0 bases and J lost 2, with 9 bases in between. The CDR3 is CASSQEGRPTDTQYF. DNA for the CDR3: TGCGCCAGCAGCCAAGAAGGGAGGCCCACAGATACGCAGTATTTT.

In its sample, this clone is medium-sized. The V gene is TRBV30, the J gene TRBJ1-1, with D unclear. With 2 bases removed from V and 1 base from J, the gap between germline ends came to 8 bases. CDR1 GTSNPN and CDR2 SVGIG come from the germline V gene (reference sequence). The CDR3 runs 13 residues. The CDR3 here is CAWSLTGNTEAFF. CDR3 bases: TGTGCCTGGAGTTTAACGGGGAACACTGAAGCTTTCTTT.

Here the CDR3 DNA reads TGTGCCAGCAGCGAAGGACAGTCTAACGGCGGCTATGGCTACACCTTC. Translation: CASSEGQSNGGYGYTF. The J gene is TRBJ1-2, the V gene TRBV9; a possible D gene is TRBD1 (6 bases). The CDR3 extends over 16 amino acids. V shed 3 bases and J shed 4 bases, with 19 bases lying between them. Germline values: CDR1 SGDLS, CDR2 YYNGEE.

The chain is built from TRBV11-2 and TRBJ2-2; D gene uncertain. Germline CDR1 and CDR2: SGHAT and FQNNGV. The CDR3 extends over 16 amino acids. V was clipped by 3 bases and J by 0 bases, with 11 bases between them. The CDR3 loop is CASSLSHRANTGELFF. Written as DNA, the CDR3 is TGTGCCAGCAGCTTGAGTCACCGCGCGAACACCGGGGAGCTGTTTTTT.

About this clone: Other DNA variants within this sample encode the same CDR3. DNA for the CDR3: TGCGCCAGCAGCTTGAGGGACTACACCGGGGAGCTGTTTTTT. The encoded protein is CASSLRDYTGELFF. The V gene is TRBV5-1, the J gene TRBJ2-2; tentatively, D is TRBD2 (6 bases). Trimming removed 1 base at V and 3 bases at J, with 7 bases between. The CDR3 is 14 residues long. From germline, CDR1 is SGHRS and CDR2 YFSETQ.

The chain joins TRBV5-8 to TRBJ2-5, with 7 bases aligning to TRBD1. The CDR3 is made up of 15 amino acids. Germline-derived CDR1 and CDR2 are SGHTS and YDEGEE. Trimming took 2 bases from V and 5 from J; bases not matched to a gene: 9. The CDR3 here is CASSLKGAVSETQYF. The CDR3 DNA sequence: TGTGCCAGCAGCTTAAAGGGGGCGGTTTCGGAGACCCAGTACTTC.

The chain employs TRBV7-2 and TRBJ2-1, with D tentatively TRBD2 (6 bases). The V end lost 5 bases, the J end lost 2 bases, and 13 bases lay between the germline ends. The CDR3 sequence is 15 residues long. In germline, CDR1 is SGHTA, CDR2 FQGNSA. The CDR3 here is CASSPQGGPYNEQFF. DNA of the CDR3: TGTGCCAGCAGCCCCCAGGGAGGCCCCTACAATGAGCAGTTCTTC.

This clone was observed once. CDR3 nucleotide sequence: TGTGCCAGCAGCGTAGACTATGCGAGGGACACCATATATTTT. Its protein is CASSVDYARDTIYF. The genes are TRBV9 and TRBJ1-3; D remains unclear. Trimming took off 0 bases at V and 8 bases at J, with 12 bases between the two ends. The CDR3 has 14 amino acids. The germline gives CDR1 SGDLS, CDR2 YYNGEE. The variable domain in full, completed from reference TRBV9 and TRBJ1-3, reads DSGVTQTPKHLITATGQRVTLRCSPRSGDLSVYWYQQSLDQGLQFLIQYYNGEERAKGNILERFSAQQFPDLHSELNLSSLELGDSALYFCASSVDYARDTIYFGEGSWLTVV.

The genes are TRBV30 and TRBJ1-1; no firm D call. Germline lookup yields CDR1 GTSNPN and CDR2 SVGIG (reference sequence). The CDR3 has 12 amino acids. V lost 5 bases, J lost 8 bases, and 15 bases lay in between. CDR3 residues: CAWDTAKAEAFF. The CDR3 DNA follows: TGTGCCTGGGACACGGCAAAGGCGGAAGCTTTCTTT.

The chain links TRBV6-5 to TRBJ2-2; 9 nucleotides agree with TRBD1. CDR1 is MNHEY and CDR2 is SVGAGI in the germline V gene. J lost 6 bases, V lost 2 bases, and 7 bases had no gene match. The CDR3 has 16 amino acids. The CDR3 nucleotides are TGTGCCAGCAGTTACCGTCCCGGGACAGGGTCCGGGGAGCTGTTTTTT. Amino acid sequence: CASSYRPGTGSGELFF.